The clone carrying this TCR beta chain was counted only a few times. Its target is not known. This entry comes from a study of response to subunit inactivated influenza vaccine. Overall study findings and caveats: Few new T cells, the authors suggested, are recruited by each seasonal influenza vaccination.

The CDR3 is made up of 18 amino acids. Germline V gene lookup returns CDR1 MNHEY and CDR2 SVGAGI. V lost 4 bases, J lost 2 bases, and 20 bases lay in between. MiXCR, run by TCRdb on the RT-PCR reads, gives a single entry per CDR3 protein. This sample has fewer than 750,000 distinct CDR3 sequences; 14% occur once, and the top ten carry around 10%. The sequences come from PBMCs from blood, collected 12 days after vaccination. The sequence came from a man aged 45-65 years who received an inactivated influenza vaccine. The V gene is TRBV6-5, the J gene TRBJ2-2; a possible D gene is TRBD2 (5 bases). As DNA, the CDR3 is TGTGCCAGCAGTTTTCCTCTTACCGGGAACCCCAACACCGGGGAGCTGTTTTTT. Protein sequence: CASSFPLTGNPNTGELFF.